These 10 T cell receptor beta chains were sequenced from one sample in a study of blood T cell repertoires in COVID-19. Assay used: immunoSEQ multiplex PCR; TCRdb lists only in-frame clones, some missing. The table lists some 360,000 clones, roughly 86% of them singletons. The specimen sequenced was peripheral blood. The receptor source for this set is a woman aged 60-75 years with COVID-19, enrolled during active disease.

The V gene is TRBV3-1 (or the pseudogene TRBV3-2), the J gene TRBJ1-2; D gene ambiguous. The V gene's germline CDR1 is LGHDT and CDR2 YNNKEL (reference sequence). This CDR3 has 12 amino acids. Trimming removed 0 bases at V and 7 bases at J, with 6 bases between. CDR3 sequence reads: CASSQDPGGYTF. The CDR3 coding sequence is TGTGCCAGCAGCCAAGATCCCGGTGGCTACACCTTC.

The J gene is TRBJ1-2, the V gene TRBV14; D gene uncertain. Trimming took 2 bases from V and 3 from J, leaving 4 bases between them. CDR1 SGHDN and CDR2 FVKESK come from the germline V gene. The CDR3 is 12 amino acids. The CDR3 region is CASSQNYYGYTF. The DNA for the CDR3 is TGTGCCAGCAGCCAAAACTACTATGGCTACACCTTC.

This clone was counted once. The chain carries TRBV19 and TRBJ1-4; 9 bases are a match to TRBD1. The CDR3 length is 16 residues. From germline, CDR1 is LNHDA and CDR2 SQIVND (reference sequence). The J segment lost 7 bases and the V segment lost 5 bases, leaving 11 bases of the junction unmatched. The CDR3 loop reads CASSESDRGRSEKLFF. The CDR3 DNA reads as TGTGCCAGTAGTGAGTCCGACAGGGGGAGGAGTGAAAAACTGTTTTTT.

The CDR3 DNA reads as TGTGCCAGCAGGAAAGCTAGCGGGGGGAAGTACGAGCAGTACTTC. Translating it yields CASRKASGGKYEQYF. The rearrangement links TRBV11-2 to TRBJ2-7; 11 nucleotides align to TRBD2. V was pared by 6 bases and J by 4 bases, with 8 bases of the junction left unmatched. CDR1 and CDR2 from the germline V gene are SGHAT and FQNNGV. The CDR3 is 15 residues long.

This sequence joins TRBV29-1 and TRBJ2-7; D uncertain. The CDR3 contains 15 residues. Trimming shortened V by 4 bases and J by 1 base, and 17 bases separated the two germline ends. Germline loops: CDR1 SQVTM, CDR2 ANQGSEA. The CDR3 DNA follows: TGCAGCGTTGGCGGTGATCCACGAGAATCCTACGAGCAGTACTTC. It yields the protein CSVGGDPRESYEQYF.

This rearrangement joins TRBV27 to TRBJ2-1; TRBD1 matches at 10 bases. The junction had 8 bases not matched to a gene; V was cut back by 6 bases and J by 3 bases. Germline loops: CDR1 MNHEY, CDR2 SMNVEV (reference sequence). There are 16 residues in the CDR3. The CDR3 spells CASSTLGQGIYNEQFF. The CDR3 DNA reads as TGTGCCAGCAGCACATTGGGACAGGGGATCTACAATGAGCAGTTCTTC.

V is TRBV5-1 and J is TRBJ2-3; TRBD2 aligns across 7 bases. The CDR3 totals 17 residues. V was pared by 1 base and J by 0 bases, with 8 bases of the junction left unmatched. Looked up from germline, CDR1 is SGHRS and CDR2 is YFSETQ. CDR3 sequence reads: CASSLRQGGGSTDTQYF. CDR3 nucleotide sequence: TGCGCCAGCAGCTTGCGGCAAGGCGGGGGTAGCACAGATACGCAGTATTTT.

This chain uses TRBV19 with TRBJ2-2; TRBD1 matches at 10 bases. V shed 6 bases, J shed 4 bases, and the junction held 11 bases outside the gene matches. The CDR3 is 17 amino acids. Germline loops: CDR1 LNHDA, CDR2 SQIVND (reference sequence). The chain's CDR3 is CASSRDRGRQSTGELFF. Here the CDR3 DNA reads TGTGCCAGTAGCCGGGACAGGGGTCGGCAGAGCACCGGGGAGCTGTTTTTT.

In regard to this clone: This CDR3 is also generated by other DNA sequences in the sample. J is TRBJ2-6 and V is TRBV6-5; weak D call: TRBD2 (5 bases). This CDR3 region has 15 residues. Deletions cut 4 bases from V and 1 base from J, with 8 bases between. Germline CDR1 and CDR2: MNHEY and SVGAGI. CDR3 loop: CASSSPGSGANVLTF. CDR3 bases: TGTGCCAGCAGTTCCCCGGGGTCTGGGGCCAACGTCCTGACTTTC.

Written as DNA, the CDR3 is TGTGCCAGCAGTGAATCCAGACGGGGGTTGGGGCAGTATTTT. Translation gives CASSESRRGLGQYF. The chain carries TRBV2 and TRBJ2-3, with D tentatively TRBD2 (6 bases). CDR1 and CDR2 from the germline V gene are SNHLY and FYNNEI. The CDR3 is 14 amino acids. V shed 2 bases and J shed 11 bases, with 17 bases lying between them. Based on the CDR3 plus reference TRBV2 and TRBJ2-3, the full variable domain is EPEVTQTPSHQVTQMGQEVILRCVPISNHLYFYWYRQILGQKVEFLVSFYNNEISEKSEIFDDQFSVERPDGSNFTLKIRSTKLEDSAMYFCASSESRRGLGQYFGPGTRLTVL.